The clone carrying this T cell receptor beta chain was detected ten times or more. Its specificity is unknown. This record belongs to a study of T cell repertoires in cytomegalovirus infection. General study points: Based on cumulative public TCR beta family frequency, carriers of CMV plus the relevant HLA were identified. It was HLA-C-restricted CMV-specific TCR beta clonotypes that dominated the response ex vivo.

TCRdb called the reads again in MiXCR, with one record for every CDR3 protein. The table lists about 440,000 distinct CDR3 sequences, approximately 30% of them singletons, with roughly 13% in the top ten. The TCR sequence derives from a human donor in good health (CMV status not recorded). Some clones in this sample may be carry-over from other donors' samples. Sequenced sample: PBMCs.

As DNA, the CDR3 is TGTGCCAGCAGGAGTCGAGAAAAACTGTTTTTT. Translated: CASRSREKLFF. This chain joins TRBV12-3 or TRBV12-4 and TRBJ1-4, with unresolved D. The V end lost 6 bases, the J end lost 8 bases, and 7 bases lay between the germline ends. CDR3 length: 11 amino acids.